Following are 24 T cell receptor beta chains from one sample sequenced in a study of graft-versus-host responses after intestinal transplantation. Lymphocytes (intraepithelial and lamina propria) were released by processing the graft tissue. TCRdb's table, derived via immunoSEQ multiplex PCR, lists solely in-frame clones and lacks some. This table has tens of thousands of clones, roughly four fifths appearing once. The source was ileum tissue, collected 12 days after intestinal transplant. These receptors came from a human patient who received an intestinal transplant, so some T cells may come from the graft donor.

Written as DNA, the CDR3 is TGTGCCAGCAGACAAGACCGGGACACTGAAGCTTTCTTT. Translation: CASRQDRDTEAFF. The rearrangement uses TRBV7-3 and TRBJ1-1; no clear D gene. Germline CDR1 reads SGHTA; CDR2 reads FQGTGA. The CDR3 runs to 13 residues. Trimming removed 6 bases from V and 3 bases from J, with 11 bases in between.

This chain links TRBV13 with TRBJ2-5; tentative D call: TRBD1 (5 bases). Trimming left V 5 bases short and J 2 bases short, with 18 bases between. CDR1 is PRHDT and CDR2 is FYEKMQ in the germline V gene (reference sequence). The length of the CDR3 is 16 residues. The CDR3 coding sequence is TGTGCCAGCAGCCAATCTTTAACGACAGTTCAAGAGACCCAGTACTTC. Protein product: CASSQSLTTVQETQYF.

The rearrangement uses TRBV5-1 and TRBJ2-1, with 7 positions matching TRBD2. With V trimmed by 1 base and J by 12 bases, 4 bases remained unmatched. Per germline, CDR1 SGHRS and CDR2 YFSETQ. This CDR3 spans 12 amino acids. Here the CDR3 DNA reads TGCGCCAGCAGCTTGACCAGGGAGGGGCAGTTCTTC. Encoded protein: CASSLTREGQFF.

This rearrangement joins TRBV9 to TRBJ2-3; 9 bases map to TRBD2. The CDR3 contains 15 residues. In germline, CDR1 is SGDLS, CDR2 YYNGEE. After removal of 5 bases from V and 5 bases from J, the junction contained 9 bases not matched to a gene. The CDR3 is CASSAGTSNQDTQYF. As DNA, the CDR3 is TGTGCCAGCAGTGCCGGGACTAGCAACCAAGATACGCAGTATTTT.

This clone was seen a handful of times. J is TRBJ2-7 and V is TRBV7-9; D not certain. CDR1 and CDR2 (germline): SEHNR, FQNEAQ (reference sequence). CDR3 length: 14 residues. Trimming cost V 5 bases and J 2 bases, with 13 bases left between them. This CDR3 is CASSLTKETYEQYF. For the CDR3, the DNA is TGTGCCAGCAGCCTGACGAAGGAGACCTACGAGCAGTACTTC.

DNA for the CDR3: TGTGCCAGCAGCGCCAGGGGGCGGGGGAGCTCCTACAATGAGCAGTTCTTC. It translates to CASSARGRGSSYNEQFF. The chain joins TRBV9 to TRBJ2-1; D is possibly TRBD1 (8 bases). The CDR3 contains 17 residues. V was clipped by 3 bases and J by 0 bases, with 16 bases between them. CDR1 SGDLS and CDR2 YYNGEE come from the germline V gene.

This clone turned up a few times. The rearrangement joins TRBV25-1 to TRBJ2-7; the match to TRBD2 covers 8 bases. The V gene's germline CDR1 is MGHDK and CDR2 SYGVNS. Trimming removed 5 bases from V and 6 bases from J; junction bases left unmatched: 9. The CDR3 has 14 residues. The CDR3 sequence: CASSSGTRMGEQYF. CDR3 nucleotide sequence: TGTGCCAGCAGTTCGGGGACTAGAATGGGCGAGCAGTACTTC.

CDR3 nucleotides: TGTGCCAGCAGCTTGGCCTTTTGGGCAGGGTCTGGCTACACCTTC. Protein sequence: CASSLAFWAGSGYTF. The V and J genes are TRBV5-4 and TRBJ1-2; possibly TRBD1 for D (5 bases). Trimming took 0 bases from V and 7 from J, leaving 16 bases between them. The CDR3 has 15 residues. The V gene's germline CDR1 is SGHNT and CDR2 YYREEE (reference sequence).

This clone was counted a few times. This sequence joins TRBV4-1 and TRBJ1-2; no clear D. The V gene's germline CDR1 is MGHRA and CDR2 YSYEKL. The CDR3 is made up of 13 amino acids. Deletions cut 2 bases from V and 4 bases from J, with 8 bases between. The CDR3 DNA is TGCGCCAGCAGCCAAACAGATATCTATGGCTACACCTTC. It encodes CASSQTDIYGYTF.

The gene calls are TRBV4-2 and TRBJ2-1, with D possibly TRBD2 on 5 matching bases. Trimming took off 5 bases at V and 9 bases at J, with 8 bases between the two ends. Germline loops: CDR1 LGHNA, CDR2 YNFKEQ. This CDR3 is 11 amino acids long. The CDR3 DNA is TGTGCCAGCAGCTCAGGAGGTGAGCAGTTCTTC. Translating gives CASSSGGEQFF.

The V and J genes are TRBV30 and TRBJ1-5; D call uncertain. CDR3 length: 14 amino acids. V lost 3 bases, J lost 0 bases, and 9 bases lay in between. In germline, CDR1 is GTSNPN, CDR2 SVGIG (reference sequence). DNA for the CDR3: TGTGCCTGGAGCGAACTCCATAGCAATCAGCCCCAGCATTTT. Residues: CAWSELHSNQPQHF.

The CDR3 nucleotides are TGTGCCAGCAGTCACTGGGGGCCTAACGCCGGAAACACCATATATTTT. This gives the protein CASSHWGPNAGNTIYF. This rearrangement joins TRBV2 to TRBJ1-3, with D tentatively TRBD1 (6 bases). Per the germline V gene, CDR1 is SNHLY and CDR2 is FYNNEI. V dropped 5 bases and J dropped 4 bases, with 18 bases sitting between them. The CDR3 is made up of 16 amino acids.

The J gene is TRBJ1-1, the V gene TRBV9, with D perhaps matching TRBD1 (5 bases). The CDR3 extends over 16 amino acids. V lost 4 bases to trimming and J lost 0 bases, with 16 bases between them. Germline lookup yields CDR1 SGDLS and CDR2 YYNGEE. The CDR3 DNA follows: TGTGCCAGCAGCCCCCGTCGGGGGGAACTGAACACTGAAGCTTTCTTT. Translation: CASSPRRGELNTEAFF.

This chain links TRBV13 with TRBJ2-5; 7 bases align to TRBD2. Unmatched junction bases numbered 7, after V lost 3 bases and J lost 3 bases. CDR1 and CDR2 from the germline V gene are PRHDT and FYEKMQ (reference sequence). CDR3 length equals 15 residues. The CDR3 reads CASSFTREGEETQYF. The CDR3 region has the DNA TGTGCCAGCAGCTTTACAAGGGAGGGTGAAGAGACCCAGTACTTC.

The chain couples TRBV11-2 to TRBJ2-4; a possible D gene is TRBD2 (5 bases). The CDR3 has 15 amino acids. Germline V CDR1 and CDR2: SGHAT, FQNNGV. Trimming stripped 1 base from V and 8 bases from J, with 15 bases between. The CDR3 reads CASSLGSLVPHIQYF. The CDR3 nucleotides read TGTGCCAGCAGCTTAGGTTCACTAGTTCCCCACATTCAGTACTTC.

This chain joins TRBV11-3 and TRBJ2-3; D call uncertain. The V end was cut by 5 bases, the J end by 4 bases, with 10 bases between. The CDR3 extends over 13 amino acids. The germline CDR1 and CDR2 sequences are SGHNT and YENEEA. The DNA for the CDR3 is TGTGCCAGCAGCGCCAACCGGGCAGATACGCAGTATTTT. Translation gives CASSANRADTQYF. Full variable domain (remainder filled in from reference TRBV11-3 and TRBJ2-3): EAGVVQSPRYKIIEKKQPVAFWCNPISGHNTLYWYLQNLGQGPELLIRYENEEAVDDSQLPKDRFSAERLKGVDSTLKIQPAELGDSAVYLCASSANRADTQYFGPGTRLTVL.

The V call is TRBV5-1, the J call TRBJ2-7; D might be TRBD2 (6 bases). Germline V CDR1 and CDR2: SGHRS, YFSETQ. Trimming took off 1 base at V and 3 bases at J, with 11 bases between the two ends. The length of the CDR3 is 14 residues. The CDR3 here is CASSLNWRDYEQYF. CDR3 nucleotides: TGCGCCAGCAGCTTGAATTGGAGGGACTACGAGCAGTACTTC.

The gene calls are TRBV5-5 and TRBJ2-2, with D possibly matching TRBD1 (6 bases). The CDR3 sequence is 13 residues long. In germline, CDR1 is SGHKS, CDR2 YYEKEE (reference sequence). V lost 4 bases and J 6 bases, leaving 10 bases between the germline ends. CDR3: CASSPTGSGELFF. The CDR3 DNA follows: TGTGCCAGCAGCCCAACAGGGTCCGGGGAGCTGTTTTTT.

The gene calls are TRBV18 and TRBJ1-2, with 7 bases matching TRBD1. V lost 1 base to trimming and J lost 7 bases; unmatched junction nucleotides: 15. This CDR3 spans 17 amino acids. The germline CDR1 and CDR2 sequences are KGHSH and LQKENI. The CDR3 nucleotides read TGTGCCAGCTCACCACAGGGGGCAGCACCTTGGCGGAGTGGCTACACCTTC. Amino acids: CASSPQGAAPWRSGYTF. Drawing the rest from reference TRBV18 and TRBJ1-2, the complete variable domain is NAGVMQNPRHLVRRRGQEARLRCSPMKGHSHVYWYRQLPEEGLKFMVYLQKENIIDESGMPKERFSAEFPKEGPSILRIQQVVRGDSAAYFCASSPQGAAPWRSGYTFGSGTRLTVV.

This chain uses TRBV4-1 with TRBJ1-5; a weak D match, TRBD1 (5 bases). This CDR3 has 15 residues. V was trimmed by 0 bases and J by 4 bases, leaving 10 bases between them. The germline CDR1 and CDR2 sequences are MGHRA and YSYEKL. The CDR3 nucleotides are TGCGCCAGCAGCCAAGATGGGGCGGGGAATCAGCCCCAGCATTTT. Translation gives CASSQDGAGNQPQHF.

CDR3 nucleotide sequence: TGTGCCAGCAGCGTACGGGGGGATGGCTACACCTTC. Its translation is CASSVRGDGYTF. The chain recombines TRBV9 with TRBJ1-2, with a weak D call TRBD1 (5 bases). Germline V lookup: CDR1 SGDLS, CDR2 YYNGEE. Trimming removed 1 base at V and 6 bases at J, with 7 bases between. This CDR3 contains 12 residues.

V and J are TRBV5-1 and TRBJ1-2; D is uncertain. The CDR3 loop spans 13 amino acids. V was cut by 1 base and J by 2 bases, with 6 bases left in between. The germline CDR1 and CDR2 sequences are SGHRS and YFSETQ. The CDR3 protein is CASSLQANYGYTF. CDR3 nucleotides: TGCGCCAGCAGCTTGCAGGCAAACTATGGCTACACCTTC.

This rearrangement joins TRBV13 to TRBJ2-3; 8 bases are a match to TRBD2. This CDR3 is 15 amino acids long. The V gene end was trimmed by 5 bases and the J gene end by 4 bases; junction bases not matched to a gene: 8. Germline V gene sequence: CDR1 PRHDT, CDR2 FYEKMQ (reference sequence). This CDR3 is CASSAGGAPSDTQYF. The CDR3 DNA follows: TGTGCCAGCAGCGCCGGGGGGGCCCCCTCAGATACGCAGTATTTT.

The chain uses TRBV6-5 and TRBJ2-7, with D possibly TRBD2 on 5 matching bases. Trimming took off 6 bases at V and 3 bases at J, with 18 bases between the two ends. This CDR3 is 15 amino acids long. CDR1 and CDR2 (germline): MNHEY, SVGAGI. CDR3 residues: CASSLSGGGYYEQYF. CDR3 DNA sequence: TGTGCCAGCAGCCTCAGTGGAGGAGGCTACTACGAGCAGTACTTC.